These 21 T cell receptor beta chains were all obtained from the same sample, sequenced in a study of neurological immune-mediated disorders. MiXCR, applied by TCRdb to the 5' RACE reads, yields one record per CDR3 protein. The data show about 80,000 distinct CDR3 sequences, 4.5% to 6.5% seen once. Sequencing used PBMCs. The receptors derive from a woman aged 25 to 39 with multiple sclerosis.

This clonotype was picked up many times. J is TRBJ1-6 and V is TRBV6-6; no reliable D call. The CDR3 has 15 residues. Germline values: CDR1 MNHNY, CDR2 SVGAGI (reference sequence). Deletions cut 2 bases from V and 4 bases from J, with 9 bases between. The CDR3 reads CASSYRTVYNSPLHF. CDR3 sequence (DNA): TGTGCCAGCAGTTACCGGACCGTTTATAATTCACCCCTCCACTTT.

This clonotype was observed many times. The gene calls are TRBV5-1 and TRBJ1-4; a possible D gene is TRBD1 (6 bases). V shed 3 bases and J shed 4 bases, with 10 bases lying between them. Germline V gene data show CDR1 as SGHRS and CDR2 as YFSETQ. This CDR3 is built from 14 residues. This CDR3 is CASSWTANNEKLFF. For the CDR3, the DNA is TGCGCCAGCAGCTGGACAGCCAATAATGAAAAACTGTTTTTT.

Details on this clonotype: Given a much more abundant clone one base away, this may be a read error. The chain uses TRBV6-2 or TRBV6-3 and TRBJ1-5; D possibly corresponds to TRBD1 (5 bases). CDR1 and CDR2 (germline): MNHEY, SVGEGT. The length of the CDR3 is 14 residues. In DNA form, the CDR3 reads TGTGCCAGCAGTTACGACAGCCTTAATCAGCACCAGCATTTT. This translates into CASSYDSLNQHQHF.

This clonotype was counted ten times or more. This chain connects TRBV10-2 to TRBJ2-3; TRBD2 aligns across 10 bases. The trim removed 5 bases at V and 3 bases at J, leaving 17 bases unmatched. Per germline, CDR1 WSHSY and CDR2 SAAADI. This CDR3 has 19 residues. The CDR3 spells CASSRRSGRYPGETDTQYF. Written as DNA, the CDR3 is TGCGCCAGCAGTAGGCGTAGCGGGAGGTACCCTGGAGAGACAGATACGCAGTATTTT.

This clonotype was seen a few times. The chain combines TRBV27 with TRBJ1-1; 7 positions match TRBD1. The germline V gene has CDR1 MNHEY and CDR2 SMNVEV (reference sequence). The V gene end was trimmed by 2 bases and the J gene end by 0 bases; junction bases not matched to a gene: 6. CDR3 length equals 16 residues. Written as DNA, the CDR3 is TGTGCCAGCAGTTTAATGAAGGGGGCGATGAACACTGAAGCTTTCTTT. Its translation: CASSLMKGAMNTEAFF.

The V call is TRBV12-3 or TRBV12-4, the J call TRBJ1-3; 7 nucleotides align to TRBD1. With V trimmed by 5 bases and J by 2 bases, 6 bases remained unmatched. The CDR3 is 15 residues long. The CDR3, as DNA: TGTGCCAGCAGTGGGGACAGACTACCTGGAAACACCATATATTTT. Translated: CASSGDRLPGNTIYF.

This clonotype was counted ten times or more. The V and J genes are TRBV7-6 and TRBJ2-1, with TRBD2 as a possible D gene (5 bases). CDR1 is SGHVS, CDR2 FNYEAQ, per germline. V gave up 1 base and J gave up 8 bases, with 15 bases separating them. The CDR3 is 15 amino acids. The CDR3 nucleotides are TGTGCCAGCAGCTTAGTGGCTAGCTCGTACTATGAGCAGTTCTTC. Its protein is CASSLVASSYYEQFF.

The table lists this clonotype with many counts. The chain carries TRBV12-3 or TRBV12-4 and TRBJ2-3; D gene unclear. This CDR3 region has 13 residues. V lost 10 bases to trimming and J lost 0 bases, with 11 bases between them. CDR3 sequence reads: CATTPNSTDTQYF. CDR3 DNA sequence: TGTGCCACGACTCCTAATAGCACAGATACGCAGTATTTT.

This clonotype was observed many times. This chain links TRBV7-2 with TRBJ2-1, with TRBD2 as a possible D gene (5 bases). The V gene lost 3 bases and the J gene lost 8 bases, with 11 bases spanning the gap. There are 13 residues in the CDR3. CDR1 and CDR2 (germline): SGHTA, FQGNSA. CDR3 sequence: CASSFLALDEQFF. For the CDR3, the DNA is TGTGCCAGCAGCTTCCTAGCTTTGGATGAGCAGTTCTTC.

The table lists this clonotype with a few counts. Lacking the conserved final phenylalanine or tryptophan, this CDR3 likely reflects a read error. The J gene is TRBJ2-4, the V gene TRBV12-3 or TRBV12-4, with TRBD1 matching 12 bases. Losses at the gene ends were 5 bases for V and 1 base for J; bases not matched to a gene: 6. This CDR3 region has 17 residues. CDR3 coding DNA: TGTGCCAGCAGTCCCGAGGGACAGGGGGCGGCCAAAAACATTCAGTACTGC. Translated: CASSPEGQGAAKNIQYC.

The sample holds a few counts of this clonotype. The V and J genes are TRBV29-1 and TRBJ1-2; D gene ambiguous. Germline CDR1 and CDR2: SQVTM and ANQGSEA. This CDR3 has 14 residues. V shed 4 bases and J shed 4 bases, with 16 bases lying between them. CDR3: CSVVAGLLSYGYTF. CDR3 in DNA: TGCAGCGTTGTAGCTGGGCTTCTTTCCTATGGCTACACCTTC.

Comment on this clonotype: This may be a read error, as it is one base from a much larger clone. The V and J genes are TRBV5-5 and TRBJ2-2; D is undetermined. The CDR3 runs to 12 residues. The germline gives CDR1 SGHKS, CDR2 YYEKEE (reference sequence). The CDR3 is CDSSWNTGELFF. In DNA, the CDR3 is TGTGACAGCAGCTGGAACACCGGGGAGCTGTTTTTT.

This clonotype has at least ten counts. The chain employs TRBV24-1 and TRBJ1-2; a possible D gene is TRBD1 (6 bases). The germline V gene encodes CDR1 KGHDR and CDR2 SFDVKD. The CDR3 contains 13 residues. V dropped 2 bases and J dropped 3 bases, with 6 bases sitting between them. CDR3 DNA sequence: TGTGCCACCAGTGATTACAGGGACTATGGCTACACCTTC. It encodes CATSDYRDYGYTF.

This clonotype was seen at least ten times. The chain recombines TRBV27 with TRBJ2-7; D is uncertain. Germline-derived CDR1 and CDR2 are MNHEY and SMNVEV (reference sequence). The V end lost 6 bases, the J end lost 3 bases, and 12 bases lay between the germline ends. The CDR3 has 13 amino acids. CDR3 in DNA: TGTGCCAGCAGCTACCAGAACAGCTACGAGCAGTACTTC. It codes for CASSYQNSYEQYF.

The sample holds many counts of this clonotype. The chain recombines TRBV10-3 with TRBJ1-2; maybe TRBD1 (6 bases). This CDR3 region has 14 residues. The V and J ends lost 4 bases and 5 bases respectively, with 14 bases between them. Germline assignment: CDR1 ENHRY and CDR2 SYGVKD. The CDR3 DNA reads TGTGCCATCAGTGTCGAGGGGGGGGATTATGGCTACACCTTC. It is translated as CAISVEGGDYGYTF.

V usage is TRBV20-1 and J usage is TRBJ1-1; 8 positions match TRBD1. CDR1 and CDR2 (germline): DFQATT, SNEGSKA (reference sequence). V lost 5 bases and J lost 1; bases outside the gene matches: 9. This CDR3 contains 15 residues. The CDR3 DNA is TGCAGTGCTCGCCAGCTAGGGACAGGGAACACTGAAGCTTTCTTT. Its protein product is CSARQLGTGNTEAFF.

At least ten counts were recorded for this clonotype. This chain joins TRBV20-1 and TRBJ2-7; TRBD1 might be the D (5 bases). Germline-derived CDR1 and CDR2 are DFQATT and SNEGSKA (reference sequence). CDR3 length equals 14 residues. Trimming took off 5 bases at V and 6 bases at J, with 20 bases between the two ends. DNA of the CDR3: TGCAGTGCTCCCGACGCGGCGAGAAGGGGCGAGCAGTACTTC. It yields the protein CSAPDAARRGEQYF.

This clonotype was recorded at least ten times. The CDR3 spells CSASASGGRGGYTF. As DNA, the CDR3 is TGCAGTGCTAGTGCCTCCGGGGGAAGAGGTGGCTACACCTTC. V is TRBV20-1 and J is TRBJ1-2; perhaps TRBD1 as D (5 bases). The CDR3 has 14 amino acids. Trimming took off 3 bases at V and 7 bases at J, with 18 bases between the two ends. Germline CDR1 and CDR2: DFQATT and SNEGSKA (reference sequence).

This clonotype was seen ten or more times. This rearrangement joins TRBV15 to TRBJ1-2; the D is unclear. V lost 2 bases to trimming and J lost 3 bases, with 7 bases between them. This CDR3 has 13 residues. The germline CDR1 and CDR2 sequences are LNHNV and YYDKDF (reference sequence). DNA of the CDR3: TGTGCCACCAGCAGACTCGGTGACTATGGCTACACCTTC. It translates to CATSRLGDYGYTF.

This clonotype has a handful of counts. This rearrangement joins TRBV28 to TRBJ2-7; D gene unclear. CDR1 is MDHEN, CDR2 SYDVKM, per germline. V shed 6 bases and J shed 2 bases, with 11 bases lying between them. The CDR3 runs 13 residues. This chain's CDR3 is CASSLQQTYEQYF. The DNA of the CDR3 is TGTGCCAGCAGCCTACAGCAAACCTACGAGCAGTACTTC.

This clonotype was counted many times. V gene TRBV24-1 combines with J gene TRBJ2-7; 8 bases agree with TRBD2. CDR1 and CDR2 from the germline V gene are KGHDR and SFDVKD. There are 17 residues in the CDR3. The trim removed 12 bases at V and 0 bases at J, leaving 18 bases unmatched. In DNA, the CDR3 is TGTGCCCCCCTTCGGCGGGAGGCCCCCACGAGCTCCTACGAGCAGTACTTC. Residues: CAPLRREAPTSSYEQYF.